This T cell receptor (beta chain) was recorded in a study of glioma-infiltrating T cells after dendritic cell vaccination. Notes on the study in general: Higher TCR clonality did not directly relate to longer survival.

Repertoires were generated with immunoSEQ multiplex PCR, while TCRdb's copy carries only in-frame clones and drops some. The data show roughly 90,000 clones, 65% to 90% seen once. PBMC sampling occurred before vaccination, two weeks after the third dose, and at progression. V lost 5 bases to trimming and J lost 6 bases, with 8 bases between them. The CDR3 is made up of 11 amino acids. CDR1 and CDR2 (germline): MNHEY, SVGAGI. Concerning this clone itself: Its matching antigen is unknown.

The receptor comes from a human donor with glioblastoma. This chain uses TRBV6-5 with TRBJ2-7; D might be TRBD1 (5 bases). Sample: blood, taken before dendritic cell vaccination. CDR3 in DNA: TGTGCCAGCAGTCTAAGGGGCGAGCAGTACTTC. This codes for CASSLRGEQYF.